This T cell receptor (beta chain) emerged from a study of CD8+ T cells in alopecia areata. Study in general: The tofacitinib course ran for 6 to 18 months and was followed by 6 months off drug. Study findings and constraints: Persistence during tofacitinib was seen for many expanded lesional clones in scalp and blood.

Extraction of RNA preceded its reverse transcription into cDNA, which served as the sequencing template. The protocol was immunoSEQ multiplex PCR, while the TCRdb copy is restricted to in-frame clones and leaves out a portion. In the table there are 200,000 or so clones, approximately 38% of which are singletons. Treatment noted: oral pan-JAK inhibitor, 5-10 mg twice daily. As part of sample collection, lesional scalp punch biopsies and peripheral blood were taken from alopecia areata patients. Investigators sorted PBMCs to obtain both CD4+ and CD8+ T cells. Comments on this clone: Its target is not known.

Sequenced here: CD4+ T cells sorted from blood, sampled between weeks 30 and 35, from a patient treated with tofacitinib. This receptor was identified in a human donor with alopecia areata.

The CDR3 spells CASSLAAQGTTEAFF. For the CDR3, the DNA is TGTGCCAGCAGCTTAGCGGCCCAGGGGACCACTGAAGCTTTCTTT. The chain has TRBV7-6 and TRBJ1-1; D is possibly TRBD1 (6 bases). Trimming shortened V by 0 bases and J by 4 bases, and 12 bases separated the two germline ends. The CDR3 spans 15 residues. Germline V gene data show CDR1 as SGHVS and CDR2 as FNYEAQ.